The rows below give T cell receptor beta chains drawn from one sample of a study of cytomegalovirus exposure and HLA in healthy donors. The data were produced by immunoSEQ multiplex PCR, yet TCRdb's version contains in-frame clones alone and is incomplete. The sample records roughly 170,000 clones, about 82% being singletons. Sequencing was carried out using PBMCs. The receptors stem from a female donor in good health and CMV-seronegative. Each CDR3 is given with its conserved first and last residue. D genes are given only for firm matches. Rows give clone size only sometimes, using once, few, many, or a class for an expanded clone.

clone_size	j_call	v_call	d_call	cdr3_aa	cdr3_nt
-	TRBJ2-1	TRBV6-5	-	CASSLRDISYNEQFF	TGTGCCAGCAGTCTCCGGGACATCTCCTACAATGAGCAGTTCTTC
once	TRBJ2-5	TRBV18	TRBD1	CASSQGAIQETQYF	TGTGCCAGCTCACAGGGGGCTATTCAAGAAACCCAGTACTTC
-	TRBJ1-1	TRBV5-4	-	CASSPYRGNTEAFF	TGTGCCAGCAGCCCATATAGGGGTAACACTGAAGCTTTCTTT
-	TRBJ1-4	TRBV27	-	CASSFVPRANEKLFF	TGTGCCAGCAGTTTCGTCCCGAGGGCTAATGAAAAACTGTTTTTT
-	TRBJ1-1	TRBV30	-	CAWSRRSEAFF	TGTGCCTGGAGTCGCAGGTCTGAAGCTTTCTTT
-	TRBJ2-5	TRBV19	TRBD2	CASSAGGGETQYF	TGTGCCAGTAGTGCCGGGGGGGGAGAGACCCAGTACTTC
-	TRBJ2-6	TRBV4-1	TRBD1	CASRPTGVGANGLTF	TGCGCCAGCAGGCCTACAGGGGTTGGGGCCAACGGCCTGACTTTC
-	TRBJ1-3	TRBV30	TRBD1	CAWSQGGGNTIYF	TGTGCCTGGAGTCAAGGGGGCGGAAACACCATATATTTT
-	TRBJ1-1	TRBV4-3	-	CASSQDSEGRGTEAFF	TGCGCCAGCAGCCAAGATAGCGAGGGGCGGGGTACTGAAGCTTTCTTT
few	TRBJ2-7	TRBV5-1	TRBD2	CASSFKGSGYEQYF	TGCGCCAGCAGCTTCAAGGGTAGCGGGTACGAGCAGTACTTC
-	TRBJ1-2	TRBV30	-	CAWSLTGDFYGYTF	TGTGCCTGGAGCTTGACAGGAGATTTCTATGGCTACACCTTC
-	TRBJ2-5	TRBV9	-	CASSSPPGNAGQTQYF	TGTGCCAGCAGCTCACCCCCCGGGAATGCGGGACAGACCCAGTACTTC
once	TRBJ1-1	TRBV29-1	TRBD1	CSGGQGGTEAFF	TGCAGCGGGGGACAGGGAGGCACTGAAGCTTTCTTT
-	TRBJ2-6	TRBV6-1	TRBD1	CASSGSGTVYSGANGLTF	TGTGCCAGCAGTGGCTCCGGGACAGTCTACTCTGGGGCCAACGGCCTGACTTTC
few	TRBJ2-4	TRBV15	-	CATSGRGFGKNIQYF	TGTGCCACCAGCGGAAGGGGGTTTGGCAAAAACATTCAGTACTTC
once	TRBJ2-3	TRBV18	TRBD2	CASSPGTSGTSTDTQYF	TGTGCCAGCTCACCGGGGACTAGCGGGACCAGCACAGATACGCAGTATTTT
-	TRBJ1-2	TRBV5-4	TRBD1	CASSLGGTGDYGYTF	TGTGCCAGCAGCTTGGGTGGGACAGGGGACTATGGCTACACCTTC
-	TRBJ2-7	TRBV9	TRBD1	CASTPRLGGAEQYF	TGTGCCAGCACCCCGAGGCTAGGGGGCGCCGAGCAGTACTTC
-	TRBJ2-7	TRBV10-3	-	CAISERRGEQYF	TGTGCCATCAGTGAGAGGCGGGGCGAGCAGTACTTC
few	TRBJ2-2	TRBV7-2	-	CASSLAGTRGTGELFF	TGTGCCAGCAGCTTAGCCGGGACAAGGGGGACCGGGGAGCTGTTTTTT
-	TRBJ2-5	TRBV6-1	-	CASSVLYGRGETQYF	TGTGCCAGCAGTGTTCTATACGGGAGAGGAGAGACCCAGTACTTC
-	TRBJ1-1	TRBV18	TRBD1	CASSPRTGGTTEAFF	TGTGCCAGCTCACCACGGACAGGGGGGACGACTGAAGCTTTCTTT
-	TRBJ2-7	TRBV6-5	TRBD2	CASGYSGSSYEQYF	TGTGCCAGCGGGTATAGCGGGAGCTCCTACGAGCAGTACTTC
-	TRBJ1-2	TRBV5-1	-	CASSFGSGGAYGYTF	TGCGCCAGCAGCTTTGGGTCGGGGGGGGCCTATGGCTACACCTTC
-	TRBJ2-5	TRBV5-1	TRBD2	CASSLGLAGETQYF	TGCGCCAGCAGCTTGGGACTAGCGGGGGAGACCCAGTACTTC
-	TRBJ2-1	TRBV28	-	CASSPPGGTVQFF	TGTGCCAGCAGTCCCCCGGGCGGGACAGTGCAGTTCTTC
once	TRBJ2-1	TRBV18	-	CASSPPRGGPHNEQFF	TGTGCCAGCTCACCACCGCGAGGCGGCCCGCACAATGAGCAGTTCTTC
-	TRBJ1-2	TRBV7-9	-	CASSLVGVGAANGYTF	TGTGCCAGCAGCTTAGTCGGGGTGGGGGCCGCGAATGGCTACACCTTC
-	TRBJ2-1	TRBV11-3	-	CASSPPGAYNEQFF	TGTGCCAGCAGCCCCCCCGGAGCCTACAATGAGCAGTTCTTC
-	TRBJ1-2	TRBV18	-	CASSPPGFYGYTF	TGTGCCAGCTCCCCTCCGGGATTCTATGGCTACACCTTC